The rows below give T cell receptor beta chains drawn from one sample of a study of T-cell memory formation after mild COVID-19. TCRdb passed the 5' RACE reads through MiXCR, listing each CDR3 protein once. Of 160,000 or so distinct CDR3 sequences in the sample, around a third were seen once. The sequenced sample was PBMCs or a T cell subset sorted from them (not recorded which). These receptor sequences come from an adult woman who had mild COVID-19 (a few samples of this study predate the infection). Cell type and time point are not known. CDR3s include the opening cysteine and the closing phenylalanine or tryptophan. Fields, in order: J gene, D gene, clone size, V gene, CDR3 protein, CDR3 DNA. D genes are given only for firm matches. Size values are once, few and many counts, or a class for expanded clones, and some rows have none.

TRBJ2-1 TRBD2 few TRBV4-1 CASSQDPGGGNEQFF TGCGCCAGCAGCCAAGACCCGGGAGGCGGCAATGAGCAGTTCTTC
TRBJ1-2 - - TRBV9 CASRGLGVHGYTF TGTGCCAGCAGAGGACTAGGGGTACATGGCTACACCTTC
TRBJ2-3 TRBD2 - TRBV20-1 CSAKREGQRDTQYF TGCAGTGCTAAGAGGGAGGGCCAAAGAGATACGCAGTATTTT
TRBJ2-3 TRBD2 few TRBV7-8 CASGKRGDEDTQYF TGTGCCAGCGGAAAGCGGGGGGACGAAGATACGCAGTATTTT
TRBJ1-1 TRBD1 - TRBV9 CASSGTGLARAFF TGTGCCAGCAGCGGGACAGGTCTAGCTCGCGCCTTCTTT
TRBJ2-1 TRBD1 - TRBV7-9 CASSLGTGGDTQFF TGTGCCAGCAGCTTAGGGACAGGGGGCGATACGCAGTTCTTC
TRBJ2-3 TRBD2 - TRBV15 CATSVEIAGFTDTQYF TGTGCCACCAGCGTCGAGATAGCGGGGTTTACAGATACGCAGTATTTT
TRBJ2-3 - - TRBV5-1 CASSLEEGGYTDTQYF TGCGCCAGCAGCTTGGAGGAGGGGGGATACACAGATACGCAGTATTTT
TRBJ1-1 - few TRBV12-3/TRBV12-4 CASSAGGLNTEAFF TGTGCCAGCAGTGCCGGGGGGCTGAACACTGAAGCTTTCTTT
TRBJ2-5 - - TRBV18 CASSPGIRETQYF TGTGCCAGCTCACCAGGGATCCGAGAGACCCAGTACTTC
TRBJ2-7 - - TRBV12-3/TRBV12-4 CASSPLTRNYEQYF TGTGCCAGCAGTCCCCTCACTAGAAACTACGAGCAGTACTTC
TRBJ1-4 - - TRBV29-1 CSVGDEKLFF TGCAGCGTTGGGGATGAAAAACTGTTTTTT
TRBJ2-3 - - TRBV5-1 CASNSGDADTQYF TGCGCCAGCAACTCAGGGGATGCAGATACGCAGTATTTT
TRBJ2-2 TRBD2 - TRBV12-3/TRBV12-4 CASSLVVAGPTGELFF TGTGCCAGCAGCCTAGTGGTAGCGGGACCCACCGGGGAGCTGTTTTTT
TRBJ2-5 - - TRBV5-1 CASSLVSAGSSGETQYF TGCGCCAGCAGCTTGGTTTCGGCAGGGTCGTCGGGGGAGACCCAGTACTTC
TRBJ2-7 - - TRBV4-1 CASSQENARVYEQYF TGCGCCAGCAGCCAAGAAAACGCACGGGTCTACGAGCAGTACTTC
TRBJ2-7 - - TRBV7-9 CASSSRTGRGEQYF TGTGCCAGCAGCTCGAGGACAGGGAGGGGCGAGCAGTACTTC
TRBJ2-3 - - TRBV24-1 CATSDPVRGYTDTQYF TGTGCCACCAGTGACCCAGTTAGGGGATACACAGATACGCAGTATTTT
TRBJ2-1 - - TRBV9 CASSVSGISYNEQFF TGTGCCAGCAGCGTCTCTGGGATCTCCTACAATGAGCAGTTCTTC
TRBJ1-5 - few TRBV28 CASSSEGDYRNQPQHF TGTGCCAGCAGTTCGGAGGGAGACTATCGCAATCAGCCCCAGCATTTT
TRBJ1-5 - - TRBV7-6 CASSLADSNQPQHF TGTGCCAGCAGCTTAGCGGATAGCAATCAGCCCCAGCATTTT
TRBJ2-7 - - TRBV5-1 CASSLAGGEGRYEQYF TGCGCCAGCAGCTTGGCGGGGGGCGAGGGCAGGTACGAGCAGTACTTC
TRBJ1-2 TRBD1 - TRBV5-1 CASSLQGAHYGYTF TGCGCCAGCAGCCTGCAGGGGGCCCACTATGGCTACACCTTC